This entry lists 30 T cell receptor beta chains sequenced from one sample in a study of a mutant IDH1 vaccine in newly diagnosed glioma. Assay used: immunoSEQ multiplex PCR; TCRdb lists only in-frame clones, some missing. The profile shows tens of thousands of clones, 80% to 90% of them singletons. Antigens of these TCRs are unknown. Stated time point: week 5, during vaccination. The content of each vaccine dose was 300 ug of mutant IDH1 20-mer peptide, and topical imiquimod accompanied it. The specimen was PBMCs, collected from a glioma patient whose treatment included an IDH1 peptide vaccine. The receptors stem from a man between 35 and 55 years old with glioma.

The chain combines TRBV13 with TRBJ2-1; D possibly corresponds to TRBD1 (7 bases). Germline CDR1 is PRHDT and CDR2 is FYEKMQ (reference sequence). Between the trimmed V and J ends, which lost 2 bases and 6 bases, there was a span of 14 bases. CDR3 size: 15 residues. CDR3 coding DNA: TGTGCCAGCAGCTTATCTCCAGGGGGGCCCAATGAGCAGTTCTTC. This encodes CASSLSPGGPNEQFF.

The chain has TRBV13 and TRBJ2-1; TRBD1 matches 9 bases. Germline CDR1 is PRHDT and CDR2 is FYEKMQ (reference sequence). The CDR3 runs 15 residues. The J segment lost 12 bases and the V segment lost 7 bases, leaving 16 bases of the junction unmatched. The CDR3 DNA reads as TGTGCCAGCACCCTGGGGGACAGGGACTCCTGGGGGCAGTTCTTC. Translating it yields CASTLGDRDSWGQFF.

V gene TRBV6-5 combines with J gene TRBJ1-2, with D tentatively TRBD1 (5 bases). CDR1 is MNHEY, CDR2 SVGAGI, per germline. The ends were cut back, 7 bases at V and 9 bases at J, with 12 bases in the middle. The length of the CDR3 is 11 residues. The DNA of the CDR3 is TGTGCCAGCATCCCTTGGGGGAGCTACACCTTC. Its protein is CASIPWGSYTF.

The V call is TRBV9, the J call TRBJ1-2; 8 bases line up with TRBD1. This CDR3 comprises 15 residues. Per germline, CDR1 SGDLS and CDR2 YYNGEE. V lost 5 bases to trimming and J lost 4 bases; unmatched junction nucleotides: 10. As DNA, the CDR3 is TGTGCCAGCAGAAGGGGGACAGGTGTTCTCTATGGCTACACCTTC. Protein: CASRRGTGVLYGYTF.

The chain recombines TRBV7-6 with TRBJ2-3, with 12 positions matching TRBD2. Losses at the gene ends were 2 bases for V and 2 bases for J; bases not matched to a gene: 5. Germline-derived CDR1 and CDR2 are SGHVS and FNYEAQ. This CDR3 spans 17 amino acids. CDR3 bases: TGTGCCAGCAGCTTATGGCTAGCGGGAGGGTTCACAGATACGCAGTATTTT. Amino acid sequence: CASSLWLAGGFTDTQYF.

The rearrangement joins TRBV7-8 to TRBJ1-3; D not certain. V was clipped by 1 base and J by 0 bases, with 13 bases between them. The CDR3 runs 17 residues. The germline gives CDR1 SGHVS, CDR2 FQNEAQ. CDR3: CASSLGIRDYSGNTIYF. In DNA form, the CDR3 reads TGTGCCAGCAGCTTAGGAATTAGAGACTACTCTGGAAACACCATATATTTT.

This clone was observed once. The V and J genes are TRBV7-2 and TRBJ2-7; tentatively, D is TRBD2 (5 bases). CDR1 is SGHTA, CDR2 FQGNSA, per germline. Trimming pared 2 bases from V and 2 bases from J, leaving 10 bases between. CDR3 size: 14 residues. Here the CDR3 DNA reads TGTGCCAGCAGCTTATCTGTCGGGGCCTACGAGCAGTACTTC. Translation: CASSLSVGAYEQYF.

V and J are TRBV19 and TRBJ1-1; D call uncertain. Trimming shortened V by 3 bases and J by 0 bases, and 8 bases separated the two germline ends. CDR1 is LNHDA, CDR2 SQIVND, per germline (reference sequence). This CDR3 has 14 residues. CDR3 region: CASSIGGVNTEAFF. In DNA, the CDR3 is TGTGCCAGTAGTATCGGTGGGGTGAACACTGAAGCTTTCTTT. The variable domain in full, with the rest retrieved from reference TRBV19 and TRBJ1-1, is DGGITQSPKYLFRKEGQNVTLSCEQNLNHDAMYWYRQDPGQGLRLIYYSQIVNDFQKGDIAEGYSVSREKKESFPLTVTSAQKNPTAFYLCASSIGGVNTEAFFGQGTRLTVV.

The rearrangement joins TRBV7-3 to TRBJ2-7; a weak D match, TRBD1 (6 bases). Germline values: CDR1 SGHTA, CDR2 FQGTGA. The CDR3 consists of 13 residues. Trimming pared 5 bases from V and 4 bases from J, leaving 12 bases between. The CDR3 spells CASSENQGYEQYF. The DNA of the CDR3 is TGTGCCAGCAGCGAAAACCAGGGGTACGAGCAGTACTTC.

The chain combines TRBV4-1 with TRBJ2-7; TRBD1 or TRBD2 may be the D gene (5 bases each). CDR1 is MGHRA and CDR2 is YSYEKL in the germline V gene. The V and J ends lost 0 bases and 2 bases respectively, with 11 bases between them. The CDR3 spans 15 residues. The CDR3: CASSQDGGPPYEQYF. CDR3 bases: TGCGCCAGCAGCCAAGATGGGGGACCCCCCTACGAGCAGTACTTC.

The V call is TRBV29-1, the J call TRBJ2-4, with a tentative D call TRBD2 (7 bases). The V and J ends lost 8 bases and 14 bases respectively, with 19 bases between them. The CDR3 totals 11 residues. CDR1 and CDR2 from the germline V gene are SQVTM and ANQGSEA. In DNA, the CDR3 is TGCAGCTACAGAGGGGCGGGGGCGGAGTACTTC. Protein product: CSYRGAGAEYF. Full variable domain (missing parts from reference TRBV29-1 and TRBJ2-4): SAVISQKPSRDICQRGTSLTIQCQVDSQVTMMFWYRQQPGQSLTLIATANQGSEATYESGFVIDKFPISRPNLTFSTLTVSNMSPEDSSIYLCSYRGAGAEYFGAGTRLSVL.

V usage is TRBV5-5 and J usage is TRBJ2-1, with 8 bases aligning to TRBD2. CDR1 is SGHKS and CDR2 is YYEKEE in the germline V gene (reference sequence). V dropped 0 bases and J dropped 7; count of bases not matched to a gene: 12. The CDR3 totals 17 residues. CDR3 nucleotides: TGTGCCAGCAGCTTGGCCCTCAGCGGGAGCGGTAGGAATGAGCAGTTCTTC. As protein: CASSLALSGSGRNEQFF. Using reference TRBV5-5 and TRBJ2-1 for the parts outside the CDR3, the full variable domain is DAGVTQSPTHLIKTRGQQVTLRCSPISGHKSVSWYQQVLGQGPQFIFQYYEKEERGRGNFPDRFSARQFPNYSSELNVNALLLGDSALYLCASSLALSGSGRNEQFFGPGTRLTVL.

Turning to this clone: Its ends do not fully match the called genes, so a read error is possible. CDR3 amino acids: CASSQIYTGELFF. The CDR3 DNA sequence: TGCGCCAGCAGCCAAATATACACTGGGGAGCTGTTTTTT. The rearrangement joins TRBV4-3 to TRBJ2-2; D is unclear. In germline, CDR1 is LGHNA, CDR2 YSLEER. The CDR3 sequence is 13 residues long.

CDR3 coding DNA: TGCAGCGGGGAAGGGACTAGCAGCGATGAGCAGTTCTTC. It specifies CSGEGTSSDEQFF. The V and J genes are TRBV29-1 and TRBJ2-1; 9 nucleotides agree with TRBD2. The CDR3 is made up of 13 amino acids. V lost 7 bases, J lost 8 bases, and 9 bases stayed unmatched. Germline V lookup: CDR1 SQVTM, CDR2 ANQGSEA.

This chain uses TRBV2 with TRBJ2-7; 10 nucleotides match TRBD1. Germline lookup yields CDR1 SNHLY and CDR2 FYNNEI. Trimming at V came to 6 bases and at J to 6 bases, leaving 11 bases not matched to a gene. The length of the CDR3 is 15 residues. CDR3 region: CASRKSGTGAGEQYF. CDR3 sequence (DNA): TGTGCCAGCAGAAAATCCGGGACAGGGGCTGGCGAGCAGTACTTC. Together with reference TRBV2 and TRBJ2-7, the CDR3 gives the full variable domain: EPEVTQTPSHQVTQMGQEVILRCVPISNHLYFYWYRQILGQKVEFLVSFYNNEISEKSEIFDDQFSVERPDGSNFTLKIRSTKLEDSAMYFCASRKSGTGAGEQYFGPGTRLTVT.

The chain employs TRBV5-8 and TRBJ2-7, with 8 nucleotides matching TRBD1. The CDR3 is made up of 15 amino acids. The V segment lost 5 bases and the J segment 1 base; nucleotides outside the gene matches: 8. From germline, CDR1 is SGHTS and CDR2 YDEGEE. For the CDR3, the DNA is TGTGCCAGCAGGAACCCAGGGGGCATATCCTACGAGCAGTACTTC. Its translation: CASRNPGGISYEQYF.

This sequence joins TRBV7-9 and TRBJ1-1, with D perhaps TRBD1 (5 bases). Germline values: CDR1 SEHNR, CDR2 FQNEAQ (reference sequence). The CDR3 contains 16 residues. V was shortened by 1 base and J by 5 bases, with 17 bases between the two germline ends. CDR3 sequence (DNA): TGTGCCAGCAGCTTAGAAGGACTGGGGCGTGGAACTGAAGCTTTCTTT. It specifies CASSLEGLGRGTEAFF.

The chain couples TRBV19 to TRBJ1-2; D not certain. The CDR3 is made up of 13 amino acids. From germline, CDR1 is LNHDA and CDR2 SQIVND (reference sequence). Trimming left V 0 bases short and J 8 bases short, with 10 bases between. In nucleotides, the CDR3 is TGTGCCAGTAGTATAGATGGGAGAAGGGGCTACACCTTC. Protein sequence: CASSIDGRRGYTF. Based on the CDR3 plus reference TRBV19 and TRBJ1-2, the full variable domain is DGGITQSPKYLFRKEGQNVTLSCEQNLNHDAMYWYRQDPGQGLRLIYYSQIVNDFQKGDIAEGYSVSREKKESFPLTVTSAQKNPTAFYLCASSIDGRRGYTFGSGTRLTVV.

J is TRBJ2-1 and V is TRBV5-6; TRBD2 matches 8 bases. The V and J ends lost 5 bases and 0 bases, in that order; junction bases with no gene match: 4. The germline V gene has CDR1 SGHDT and CDR2 YYEEEE. The CDR3 loop spans 15 amino acids. The CDR3 coding sequence is TGTGCCAGCAGACGCGGGACTAGCTCCTACAATGAGCAGTTCTTC. This encodes CASRRGTSSYNEQFF. The whole variable domain, filled in from reference TRBV5-6 and TRBJ2-1, reads DAGVTQSPTHLIKTRGQQVTLRCSPKSGHDTVSWYQQALGQGPQFIFQYYEEEERQRGNFPDRFSGHQFPNYSSELNVNALLLGDSALYLCASRRGTSSYNEQFFGPGTRLTVL.

The genes are TRBV13 and TRBJ2-7; 7 bases fit TRBD1. Germline loops: CDR1 PRHDT, CDR2 FYEKMQ (reference sequence). The CDR3 sequence is 13 residues long. V dropped 2 bases and J dropped 4; count of bases not matched to a gene: 2. The CDR3 protein is CASSLQGVYEQYF. The CDR3 nucleotides are TGTGCCAGCAGCTTACAGGGGGTGTACGAGCAGTACTTC. Drawing the rest from reference TRBV13 and TRBJ2-7, the complete variable domain is AAGVIQSPRHLIKEKRETATLKCYPIPRHDTVYWYQQGPGQDPQFLISFYEKMQSDKGSIPDRFSAQQFSDYHSELNMSSLELGDSALYFCASSLQGVYEQYFGPGTRLTVT.

In its sample, this clone was seen a few times. This chain connects TRBV5-4 to TRBJ1-2; perhaps TRBD1 as D (5 bases). Looked up from germline, CDR1 is SGHNT and CDR2 is YYREEE (reference sequence). CDR3 length: 14 amino acids. V dropped 4 bases and J dropped 1 base, with 11 bases sitting between them. The CDR3 sequence is CASSAIDSNYGYTF. Written as DNA, the CDR3 is TGTGCCAGCAGCGCCATTGACAGTAACTATGGCTACACCTTC.

Here the CDR3 DNA reads TGTGCCAGCACCCTCCTCCCGGAGCGGGCCGGGGAGCTGTTTTTT. Protein product: CASTLLPERAGELFF. The chain carries TRBV9 and TRBJ2-2, with a weak D call TRBD2 (6 bases). V lost 6 bases to trimming and J lost 6 bases, with 18 bases between them. The CDR3 contains 15 residues. Germline V gene lookup returns CDR1 SGDLS and CDR2 YYNGEE.

The J gene is TRBJ2-1, the V gene TRBV10-3; 10 nucleotides line up with TRBD2. The CDR3 is 18 residues long. The germline gives CDR1 ENHRY, CDR2 SYGVKD. The junction had 15 bases not matched to a gene; V was cut back by 3 bases and J by 7 bases. In DNA, the CDR3 is TGTGCCATCAGTGATCCCATGCGACTAGCGGGTAATGGGAATGAGCAGTTCTTC. Translated: CAISDPMRLAGNGNEQFF.

CDR3: CASSRGRGTEAFF. In DNA, the CDR3 is TGTGCCAGCAGTAGGGGGCGAGGCACTGAAGCTTTCTTT. V gene TRBV6-4 combines with J gene TRBJ1-1, with TRBD1 identical over 7 bases. CDR1 and CDR2 (germline): MRHNA, SNTAGT. The V and J ends lost 5 bases and 4 bases, in that order; junction bases with no gene match: 4. The length of the CDR3 is 13 residues.

This chain joins TRBV6-5 and TRBJ2-2; a weak D match, TRBD1 (6 bases). With 6 bases removed from V and 0 bases from J, the gap between germline ends came to 8 bases. Germline loops: CDR1 MNHEY, CDR2 SVGAGI. The CDR3 has 14 residues. The CDR3 spells CASRRTANTGELFF. The CDR3 bases are TGTGCCAGCAGAAGGACAGCGAACACCGGGGAGCTGTTTTTT.

In its sample, this clone was seen once. The chain couples TRBV29-1 to TRBJ2-7, with D tentatively TRBD1 (5 bases). This CDR3 spans 12 amino acids. Per the germline V gene, CDR1 is SQVTM and CDR2 is ANQGSEA. Trimming took off 3 bases at V and 3 bases at J, with 9 bases between the two ends. The chain's CDR3 is CSVDDSSYEQYF. In DNA, the CDR3 is TGCAGCGTTGATGACAGTAGCTACGAGCAGTACTTC.

This chain links TRBV15 with TRBJ2-5, with D maybe TRBD2 (5 bases). Looked up from germline, CDR1 is LNHNV and CDR2 is YYDKDF (reference sequence). This CDR3 has 15 residues. Trimming stripped 1 base from V and 5 bases from J, with 14 bases between. The CDR3 region has the DNA TGTGCCACCAGCAGAGTCACGTCACGAGGGGAGACCCAGTACTTC. It translates to CATSRVTSRGETQYF.

The rearrangement joins TRBV27 to TRBJ1-1; D not resolved. CDR3 length: 16 amino acids. Trimming took 7 bases from V and 0 from J, leaving 18 bases between them. CDR1 and CDR2 (germline): MNHEY, SMNVEV (reference sequence). This CDR3 is CASTPLDGLMNTEAFF. DNA of the CDR3: TGTGCCAGCACCCCACTTGATGGGTTGATGAACACTGAAGCTTTCTTT.

The J gene is TRBJ1-1, the V gene TRBV10-3; unclear D gene. Germline V lookup: CDR1 ENHRY, CDR2 SYGVKD. The CDR3 loop spans 13 amino acids. V lost 5 bases to trimming and J lost 5 bases, with 12 bases between them. The CDR3 nucleotides read TGTGCCATCAGTCTCGAGCAGTCGACTGAAGCTTTCTTT. Amino acids: CAISLEQSTEAFF.

This clone is a singleton in its sample. The rearrangement joins TRBV19 to TRBJ2-1, with TRBD1 matching over 8 bases. V was pared by 6 bases and J by 3 bases, with 4 bases of the junction left unmatched. Germline V gives CDR1 LNHDA, CDR2 SQIVND (reference sequence). This CDR3 region has 14 residues. CDR3 region: CASSRGRNYNEQFF. CDR3 bases: TGTGCCAGTAGCAGGGGGCGAAACTACAATGAGCAGTTCTTC.